Listed here are 5 T cell receptor beta chains from one sample, sequenced in a study of cytomegalovirus exposure and HLA in healthy donors. With 60 Vbeta and 13 Jbeta primers, the PCR was carried out. The assay was immunoSEQ multiplex PCR, and TCRdb's table has in-frame clones only and misses some. Of around 33,000 clones in the sample, 90% were seen once. Sequencing was carried out using PBMCs. Receptor source: a young woman in good health and CMV-seronegative.

The V gene is TRBV15, the J gene TRBJ1-4; the D gene is possibly TRBD1 (5 bases). Germline V gene lookup returns CDR1 LNHNV and CDR2 YYDKDF (reference sequence). The germline V and J ends were trimmed by 4 bases and 8 bases, with 17 bases remaining between them. This CDR3 is built from 15 residues. DNA for the CDR3: TGTGCCACCAGCAAAAGACCCAGGGAAGACGAAAAACTGTTTTTT. Translating gives CATSKRPREDEKLFF.

The chain joins TRBV6-6 to TRBJ1-2, with 9 bases fitting TRBD1. Germline V gene sequence: CDR1 MNHNY, CDR2 SVGAGI (reference sequence). CDR3 length equals 15 residues. V lost 5 bases, J lost 4 bases, and 8 bases stayed unmatched. In DNA form, the CDR3 reads TGTGCCAGCAGTACCTTTTACAGGGGGCCCTATGGCTACACCTTC. Protein product: CASSTFYRGPYGYTF.

The chain couples TRBV19 to TRBJ2-1; TRBD2 aligns across 10 bases. J was trimmed by 9 bases and V by 2 bases; bases with no gene match: 4. Germline V gene data show CDR1 as LNHDA and CDR2 as SQIVND (reference sequence). CDR3 size: 14 residues. CDR3 region: CASSISGRAGEQFF. The CDR3 region has the DNA TGTGCCAGTAGTATAAGCGGGAGGGCCGGTGAGCAGTTCTTC.

This chain connects TRBV9 to TRBJ2-1, with 9 bases fitting TRBD2. Trimming cost V 0 bases and J 7 bases; bases outside gene matches: 5. The CDR3 extends over 15 amino acids. CDR1 and CDR2 from the germline V gene are SGDLS and YYNGEE. Here the CDR3 DNA reads TGTGCCAGCAGCGTAGTCGCGGGAGGGAAGAATGAGCAGTTCTTC. Translating it yields CASSVVAGGKNEQFF.

This clone was counted a few times. The J gene is TRBJ2-3, the V gene TRBV5-1; a weak D match, TRBD2 (5 bases). Germline V gene lookup returns CDR1 SGHRS and CDR2 YFSETQ. Trimming cost V 0 bases and J 0 bases, with 11 bases left between them. CDR3 length: 16 residues. The CDR3 DNA reads TGCGCCAGCAGCTTGGAAGCGGTCTCTAGCACAGATACGCAGTATTTT. It specifies CASSLEAVSSTDTQYF.